The 32 T cell receptor beta chains below come from one sample, sequenced in a study of shared clonotypes between healthy human individuals. The method was immunoSEQ multiplex PCR; TCRdb's version includes in-frame clones alone and lacks a portion of them. The sample lists roughly 2.1 million clones; more than 85% were seen once. Terminally differentiated effector memory CD45RA+ cells were left out of the naive CD8 fraction, which was CD45RO-negative and positively selected for CCR7. The sequencing sample was made of naive CD8+ T cells from PBMCs. Receptor source: a man aged 18 to 29 in good health. Some clones in this sample may be carry-over from other donors' samples.

CDR3 bases: TGCAGCGTTGCTCCCGGGACTAGCGGGCCCGAGCAGTACTTC. Its protein is CSVAPGTSGPEQYF. The chain uses TRBV29-1 and TRBJ2-7, with TRBD2 matching over 12 bases. CDR3 length: 14 amino acids. Looked up from germline, CDR1 is SQVTM and CDR2 is ANQGSEA. The V segment lost 4 bases and the J segment 6 bases; nucleotides outside the gene matches: 7.

This chain links TRBV25-1 with TRBJ2-3; no reliable D call. Germline V lookup: CDR1 MGHDK, CDR2 SYGVNS. V shed 1 base and J shed 2 bases, with 13 bases lying between them. This CDR3 is built from 16 residues. DNA of the CDR3: TGTGCCAGCAGTGAATTAGAGTCGCTGGCCACAGATACGCAGTATTTT. Protein sequence: CASSELESLATDTQYF.

The chain uses TRBV9 and TRBJ2-5; D may be TRBD2 (6 bases). The CDR3 totals 16 residues. Between the trimmed V and J ends, which lost 3 bases and 3 bases, there was a span of 18 bases. CDR1 SGDLS and CDR2 YYNGEE come from the germline V gene. In nucleotides, the CDR3 is TGTGCCAGCAGCGGCCCGCCGACTCTAGCGAAAGAGACCCAGTACTTC. Its translation is CASSGPPTLAKETQYF.

V and J are TRBV28 and TRBJ1-2; D not certain. Germline-derived CDR1 and CDR2 are MDHEN and SYDVKM. Trimming pared 5 bases from V and 3 bases from J, leaving 13 bases between. The CDR3 extends over 14 amino acids. The CDR3 protein is CASSAGARDYGYTF. CDR3 DNA sequence: TGTGCCAGCAGTGCAGGCGCGAGGGACTATGGCTACACCTTC.

The rearrangement uses TRBV10-1 and TRBJ2-7, with D possibly being TRBD2 (6 bases). CDR3 length: 15 amino acids. V lost 0 bases, J lost 2 bases, and 11 bases lay in between. The germline gives CDR1 WNHNN, CDR2 SYGVQD (reference sequence). Here the CDR3 DNA reads TGCGCCAGCAGTGAGTCTACTAGCTGGCCCTACGAGCAGTACTTC. This gives the protein CASSESTSWPYEQYF.

The rearrangement joins TRBV13 to TRBJ2-7; 9 bases match TRBD2. Looked up from germline, CDR1 is PRHDT and CDR2 is FYEKMQ (reference sequence). J lost 4 bases, V lost 5 bases, and 6 bases had no gene match. The CDR3 has 14 residues. The chain's CDR3 is CASSETSGLYEQYF. CDR3 nucleotide sequence: TGTGCCAGCAGCGAGACTAGCGGCCTATACGAGCAGTACTTC.

The chain has TRBV27 and TRBJ2-5, with 10 nucleotides matching TRBD2. The germline V gene has CDR1 MNHEY and CDR2 SMNVEV (reference sequence). With 3 bases clipped from V and 5 bases from J, the junction kept 12 bases outside the gene matches. The CDR3 extends over 17 amino acids. The CDR3 sequence: CASSFLAAGGPRETQYF. The CDR3 DNA sequence: TGTGCCAGCAGTTTCTTGGCAGCGGGAGGGCCGAGGGAGACCCAGTACTTC.

The rearrangement links TRBV4-1 to TRBJ1-1; 9 bases are shared with TRBD1. CDR1 and CDR2 (germline): MGHRA, YSYEKL. The CDR3 extends over 15 amino acids. V lost 4 bases and J lost 5; bases outside the gene matches: 8. CDR3 amino acids: CASSPKQGARTEAFF. The CDR3 DNA sequence: TGCGCCAGCAGCCCCAAACAGGGGGCAAGGACTGAAGCTTTCTTT.

This chain uses TRBV6-1 with TRBJ1-2, with 10 bases aligning to TRBD1. The CDR3 sequence is 12 residues long. Trimming cost V 10 bases and J 8 bases; bases outside gene matches: 7. The germline V gene has CDR1 MNHNS and CDR2 SASEGT. The CDR3 reads CATRQGAGGYTF. Written as DNA, the CDR3 is TGTGCCACCCGACAGGGGGCGGGGGGCTACACCTTC.

V gene TRBV6-5 combines with J gene TRBJ2-1; D is possibly TRBD2 (6 bases). Per germline, CDR1 MNHEY and CDR2 SVGAGI. This CDR3 comprises 15 residues. The V and J ends lost 0 bases and 3 bases respectively, with 9 bases between them. The CDR3 loop reads CASSYSVSGYNEQFF. The CDR3 coding sequence is TGTGCCAGCAGTTACTCGGTTAGCGGCTACAATGAGCAGTTCTTC.

This rearrangement joins TRBV10-3 to TRBJ2-7; tentatively, D is TRBD1 (6 bases). Germline V gene data show CDR1 as ENHRY and CDR2 as SYGVKD. The CDR3 runs 13 residues. The germline V and J ends were trimmed by 2 bases and 2 bases, with 7 bases remaining between them. CDR3 amino acids: CAISEQGTYEQYF. Here the CDR3 DNA reads TGTGCCATCAGTGAGCAGGGGACCTACGAGCAGTACTTC.

The genes are TRBV25-1 and TRBJ1-6; the D gene is possibly TRBD1 (5 bases). Germline V lookup: CDR1 MGHDK, CDR2 SYGVNS. The ends were cut back, 0 bases at V and 10 bases at J, with 13 bases in the middle. The CDR3 runs to 15 residues. The DNA for the CDR3 is TGTGCCAGCAGTGAATACGAGGGGCCTCGGTCACCCCTCCACTTT. Its translation: CASSEYEGPRSPLHF.

The gene calls are TRBV28 and TRBJ2-1; 8 bases agree with TRBD1. The CDR3 totals 13 residues. The junction had 2 bases not matched to a gene; V was cut back by 4 bases and J by 6 bases. Germline CDR1 and CDR2: MDHEN and SYDVKM. CDR3 loop: CASSSGGSNEQFF. The CDR3 DNA reads TGTGCCAGCAGTTCAGGGGGCTCCAATGAGCAGTTCTTC.

The chain couples TRBV6-1 to TRBJ2-7, with 12 nucleotides matching TRBD2. V shed 8 bases, J shed 3 bases, and the junction held 8 bases outside the gene matches. Germline lookup yields CDR1 MNHNS and CDR2 SASEGT. The CDR3 spans 15 residues. CDR3 nucleotides: TGTGCCAGCGGACCGGGACTAGCGGGTATCTACGAGCAGTACTTC. It is translated as CASGPGLAGIYEQYF.

This chain links TRBV30 with TRBJ2-3; D is unclear. Looked up from germline, CDR1 is GTSNPN and CDR2 is SVGIG (reference sequence). This CDR3 is built from 14 residues. V was clipped by 2 bases and J by 1 base, with 10 bases between them. CDR3 sequence (DNA): TGTGCCTGGAGTTTGGGTGCGGGCACAGATACGCAGTATTTT. Its translation is CAWSLGAGTDTQYF.

V gene TRBV27 combines with J gene TRBJ1-5; TRBD1 agrees at 8 bases. CDR3 length: 14 amino acids. Germline assignment: CDR1 MNHEY and CDR2 SMNVEV (reference sequence). Losses at the gene ends were 5 bases for V and 5 bases for J; bases not matched to a gene: 5. The DNA for the CDR3 is TGTGCCAGCAGTCTCAGGACAGGGTATCAGCCCCAGCATTTT. It encodes CASSLRTGYQPQHF.

Here the CDR3 reads CASSYTHVNEQFF. DNA of the CDR3: TGTGCCAGCAGTTACACCCATGTCAATGAGCAGTTCTTC. The rearrangement uses TRBV6-5 and TRBJ2-1; D remains ambiguous. Looked up from germline, CDR1 is MNHEY and CDR2 is SVGAGI. V shed 2 bases and J shed 6 bases, with 8 bases lying between them. There are 13 residues in the CDR3.

The V call is TRBV7-9, the J call TRBJ2-2; D is undetermined. Germline-derived CDR1 and CDR2 are SEHNR and FQNEAQ (reference sequence). V dropped 5 bases and J dropped 8 bases, with 6 bases sitting between them. The CDR3 has 11 residues. The CDR3 region has the DNA TGTGCCAGCAGCGTGGGGGGGGAGCTGTTTTTT. The encoded protein is CASSVGGELFF.

This clone came up once. This chain uses TRBV11-2 with TRBJ2-7; D is unclear. Looked up from germline, CDR1 is SGHAT and CDR2 is FQNNGV. The CDR3 consists of 17 residues. Trimming took 4 bases from V and 5 from J, leaving 24 bases between them. CDR3 nucleotide sequence: TGTGCCAGCAGCTCGCTATTATCCGGGCTCGTATTCGACGAGCAGTACTTC. Translating it yields CASSSLLSGLVFDEQYF.

CDR3 nucleotide sequence: TGTGCTAGTGGTTCCCCCTTTACCGGGGAGCTGTTTTTT. This encodes CASGSPFTGELFF. J is TRBJ2-2 and V is TRBV12-5; D remains ambiguous. Trimming pared 4 bases from V and 5 bases from J, leaving 8 bases between. The CDR3 is 13 amino acids. Germline V gives CDR1 LGHNT, CDR2 FRNRAP.

The V and J genes are TRBV19 and TRBJ1-5; the match to TRBD1 covers 9 bases. The CDR3 has 16 amino acids. V lost 2 bases, J lost 7 bases, and 9 bases stayed unmatched. Germline CDR1 reads LNHDA; CDR2 reads SQIVND (reference sequence). CDR3 amino acids: CASSIKWDRVGQPQHF. CDR3 in DNA: TGTGCCAGTAGTATAAAATGGGACAGGGTCGGGCAGCCCCAGCATTTT.

The J gene is TRBJ2-7, the V gene TRBV19; D uncertain. Germline V gene sequence: CDR1 LNHDA, CDR2 SQIVND (reference sequence). V was pared by 1 base and J by 3 bases, with 13 bases between. The CDR3 is 15 residues long. The CDR3, as DNA: TGTGCCAGTAGTATAGGGGCGAACTGGATCTACGAGCAGTACTTC. Its translation is CASSIGANWIYEQYF.

V is TRBV11-2 and J is TRBJ1-2; D is possibly TRBD1 (6 bases). The CDR3 contains 13 residues. Trimming took off 5 bases at V and 8 bases at J, with 15 bases between the two ends. Germline V gene data show CDR1 as SGHAT and CDR2 as FQNNGV. CDR3 DNA sequence: TGTGCCAGCAGCCCCTCCGGGGGGCAAGGCTACACCTTC. It yields the protein CASSPSGGQGYTF.

This rearrangement joins TRBV5-6 to TRBJ2-3; 9 bases are a match to TRBD1. Germline lookup yields CDR1 SGHDT and CDR2 YYEEEE. The CDR3 spans 15 residues. With 5 bases clipped from V and 0 bases from J, the junction kept 4 bases outside the gene matches. The CDR3 spells CASRPTGGSTDTQYF. In DNA, the CDR3 is TGTGCCAGCAGGCCCACAGGGGGCAGCACAGATACGCAGTATTTT. The complete variable domain, with remaining parts taken from reference TRBV5-6 and TRBJ2-3, reads DAGVTQSPTHLIKTRGQQVTLRCSPKSGHDTVSWYQQALGQGPQFIFQYYEEEERQRGNFPDRFSGHQFPNYSSELNVNALLLGDSALYLCASRPTGGSTDTQYFGPGTRLTVL.

A few counts support this clone. The chain couples TRBV7-2 to TRBJ2-1; D is perhaps TRBD1 (5 bases). The CDR3 extends over 12 amino acids. With 4 bases removed from V and 9 bases from J, the gap between germline ends came to 10 bases. The germline V gene encodes CDR1 SGHTA and CDR2 FQGNSA. The CDR3 spells CASSWGQGEQFF. CDR3 coding DNA: TGTGCCAGCAGCTGGGGCCAAGGTGAGCAGTTCTTC.

The V gene is TRBV7-9, the J gene TRBJ2-1, with TRBD2 identical over 11 bases. The germline V gene encodes CDR1 SEHNR and CDR2 FQNEAQ (reference sequence). The ends lost 4 bases at V and 4 bases at J; junction bases unmatched: 3. The CDR3 sequence is 15 residues long. This chain's CDR3 is CASSWVAGGYNEQFF. In DNA, the CDR3 is TGTGCCAGCAGCTGGGTAGCGGGAGGGTACAATGAGCAGTTCTTC.

The chain links TRBV6-6 to TRBJ2-7; no clear D gene. Trimming stripped 2 bases from V and 6 bases from J, with 5 bases between. In germline, CDR1 is MNHNY, CDR2 SVGAGI (reference sequence). The CDR3 loop spans 11 amino acids. Here the CDR3 reads CASSYVGEQYF. In DNA form, the CDR3 reads TGTGCCAGCAGTTACGTGGGCGAGCAGTACTTC.

In this sample, this clone turned up once. This chain connects TRBV6-5 to TRBJ2-7; D may be TRBD1 or TRBD2 (5 bases each). CDR1 and CDR2 (germline): MNHEY, SVGAGI. The V end was cut by 2 bases, the J end by 0 bases, with 11 bases between. CDR3 length equals 15 residues. CDR3 in amino acids: CASSYLGTSSYEQYF. The CDR3 region has the DNA TGTGCCAGCAGTTACCTAGGGACGAGCTCCTACGAGCAGTACTTC.

The chain links TRBV19 to TRBJ1-5, with 9 bases matching TRBD1. Unmatched junction bases numbered 3, after V lost 5 bases and J lost 1 base. The CDR3 is 15 residues long. CDR1 LNHDA and CDR2 SQIVND come from the germline V gene (reference sequence). The CDR3 region has the DNA TGTGCCAGTAGTTGGGACAGGGAGAGCAATCAGCCCCAGCATTTT. Encoded protein: CASSWDRESNQPQHF.

The V call is TRBV7-9, the J call TRBJ2-3; D is ambiguous. The ends were cut back, 3 bases at V and 4 bases at J, with 11 bases in the middle. CDR3 length: 14 amino acids. Germline V gene data show CDR1 as SEHNR and CDR2 as FQNEAQ (reference sequence). The CDR3 DNA reads as TGTGCCAGCAGCTTCCCTCCGCCGGCAGATACGCAGTATTTT. This encodes CASSFPPPADTQYF. Drawing the rest from reference TRBV7-9 and TRBJ2-3, the complete variable domain is DTGVSQNPRHKITKRGQNVTFRCDPISEHNRLYWYRQTLGQGPEFLTYFQNEAQLEKSRLLSDRFSAERPKGSFSTLEIQRTEQGDSAMYLCASSFPPPADTQYFGPGTRLTVL.

The gene calls are TRBV5-6 and TRBJ2-1; the D is unclear. CDR1 and CDR2 from the germline V gene are SGHDT and YYEEEE. The CDR3 runs 14 residues. V lost 7 bases, J lost 3 bases, and 14 bases lay in between. CDR3 nucleotide sequence: TGTGCCAGCTGTACTCAGTTCAGCTACAATGAGCAGTTCTTC. The encoded protein is CASCTQFSYNEQFF.

The genes are TRBV2 and TRBJ2-3, with D unresolved. The CDR3 loop spans 15 amino acids. CDR1 and CDR2 from the germline V gene are SNHLY and FYNNEI. Between the trimmed V and J ends, which lost 3 bases and 4 bases, there was a span of 14 bases. The CDR3, as DNA: TGTGCCAGCAGTGATGTCGGACCCACACCAGATACGCAGTATTTT. It encodes CASSDVGPTPDTQYF.